This entry describes one T cell receptor (beta chain). This sample is part of a study of monozygotic twins with inflammatory bowel disease. TCRdb reprocessed the 5' RACE reads and keeps a single row for each CDR3 protein, giving no DNA. Its listing shows roughly 100,000 distinct CDR3 sequences. Sequenced material: blood. This TCR came from a human donor with ulcerative colitis or Crohn's disease, or a healthy co-twin of an affected twin (not recorded which).

The CDR3 reads CASSLGQLSTDTQYF. The V gene is TRBV5-1, the J gene TRBJ2-3. The CDR3 consists of 15 residues. CDR1 SGHRS and CDR2 YFSETQ come from the germline V gene.